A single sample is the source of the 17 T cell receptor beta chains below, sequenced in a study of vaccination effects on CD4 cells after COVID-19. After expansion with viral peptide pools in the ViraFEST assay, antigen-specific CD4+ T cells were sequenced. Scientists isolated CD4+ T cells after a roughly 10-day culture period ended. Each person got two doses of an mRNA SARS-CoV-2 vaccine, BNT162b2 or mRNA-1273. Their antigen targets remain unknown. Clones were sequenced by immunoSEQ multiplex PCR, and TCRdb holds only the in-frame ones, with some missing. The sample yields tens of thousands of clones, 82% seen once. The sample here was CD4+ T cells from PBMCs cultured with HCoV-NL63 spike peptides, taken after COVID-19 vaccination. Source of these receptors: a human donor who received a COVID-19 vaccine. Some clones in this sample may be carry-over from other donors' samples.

CDR3 loop: CASTRQGSGYTF. The DNA for the CDR3 is TGCGCCAGCACGCGGCAGGGGAGCGGCTACACCTTC. V usage is TRBV10-2 and J usage is TRBJ1-2, with D possibly being TRBD1 (6 bases). The germline CDR1 and CDR2 sequences are WSHSY and SAAADI. V lost 7 bases to trimming and J lost 8 bases, with 14 bases between them. CDR3 size: 12 residues.

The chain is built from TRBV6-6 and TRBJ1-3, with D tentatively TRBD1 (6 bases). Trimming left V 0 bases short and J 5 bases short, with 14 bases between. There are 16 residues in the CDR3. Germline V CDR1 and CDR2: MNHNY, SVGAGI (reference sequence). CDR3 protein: CASSYSGRGQRNTIYF. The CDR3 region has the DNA TGTGCCAGCAGTTACTCGGGCAGGGGCCAGAGAAACACCATATATTTT.

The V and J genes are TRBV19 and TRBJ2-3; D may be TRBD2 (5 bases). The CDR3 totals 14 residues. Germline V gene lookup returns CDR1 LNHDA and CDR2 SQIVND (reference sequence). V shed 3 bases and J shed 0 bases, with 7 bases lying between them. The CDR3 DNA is TGTGCCAGTAGTATGCGGGCAAGCACAGATACGCAGTATTTT. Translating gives CASSMRASTDTQYF.

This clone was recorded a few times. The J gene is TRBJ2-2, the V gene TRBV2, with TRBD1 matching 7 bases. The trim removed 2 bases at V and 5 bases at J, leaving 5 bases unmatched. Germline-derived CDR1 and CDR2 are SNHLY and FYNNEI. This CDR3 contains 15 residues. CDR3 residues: CASSELGGATGELFF. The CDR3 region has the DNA TGTGCCAGCAGTGAATTAGGGGGCGCGACCGGGGAGCTGTTTTTT.

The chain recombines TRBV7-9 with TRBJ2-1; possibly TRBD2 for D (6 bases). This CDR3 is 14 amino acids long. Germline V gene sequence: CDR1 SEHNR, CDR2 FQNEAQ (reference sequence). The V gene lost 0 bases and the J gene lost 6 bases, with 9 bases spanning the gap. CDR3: CASSLAGGLNEQFF. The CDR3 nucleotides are TGTGCCAGCAGCTTAGCGGGGGGTCTCAATGAGCAGTTCTTC.

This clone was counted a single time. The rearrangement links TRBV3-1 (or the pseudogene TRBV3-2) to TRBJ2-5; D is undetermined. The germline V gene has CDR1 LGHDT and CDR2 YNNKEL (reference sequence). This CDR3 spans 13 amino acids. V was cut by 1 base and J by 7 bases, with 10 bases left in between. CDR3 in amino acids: CASSQGSGATQYF. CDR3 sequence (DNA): TGTGCCAGCAGCCAAGGTTCCGGAGCGACCCAGTACTTC.

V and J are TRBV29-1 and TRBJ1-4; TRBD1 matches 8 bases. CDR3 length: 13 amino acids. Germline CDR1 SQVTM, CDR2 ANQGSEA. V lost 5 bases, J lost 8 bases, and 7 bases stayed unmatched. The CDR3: CSVMDRAYEKLFF. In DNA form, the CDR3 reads TGCAGCGTTATGGACAGGGCTTACGAAAAACTGTTTTTT.

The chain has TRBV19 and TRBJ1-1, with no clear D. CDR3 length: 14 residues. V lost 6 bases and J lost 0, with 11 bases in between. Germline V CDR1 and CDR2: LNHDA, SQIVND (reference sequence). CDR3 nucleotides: TGTGCCAGTAGGAGCCGGAGCATGAACACTGAAGCTTTCTTT. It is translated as CASRSRSMNTEAFF. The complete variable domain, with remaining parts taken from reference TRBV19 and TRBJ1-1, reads DGGITQSPKYLFRKEGQNVTLSCEQNLNHDAMYWYRQDPGQGLRLIYYSQIVNDFQKGDIAEGYSVSREKKESFPLTVTSAQKNPTAFYLCASRSRSMNTEAFFGQGTRLTVV.

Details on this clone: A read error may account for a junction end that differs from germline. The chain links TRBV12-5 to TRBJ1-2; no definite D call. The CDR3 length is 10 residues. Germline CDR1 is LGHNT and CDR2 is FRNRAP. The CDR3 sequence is CASGLVLPSF. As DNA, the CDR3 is TGTGCTAGTGGTTTGGTACTACCTTCTTTC.

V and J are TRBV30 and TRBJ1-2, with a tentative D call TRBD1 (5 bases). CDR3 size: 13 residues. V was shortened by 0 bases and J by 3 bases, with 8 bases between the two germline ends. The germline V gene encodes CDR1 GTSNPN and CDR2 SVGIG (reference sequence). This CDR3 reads CAWSVGVDYGYTF. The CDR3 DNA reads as TGTGCCTGGAGTGTAGGGGTGGACTATGGCTACACCTTC. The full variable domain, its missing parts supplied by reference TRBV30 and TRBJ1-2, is SQTIHQWPATLVQPVGSPLSLECTVEGTSNPNLYWYRQAAGRGLQLLFYSVGIGQISSEVPQNLSASRPQDRQFILSSKKLLLSDSGFYLCAWSVGVDYGYTFGSGTRLTVV.

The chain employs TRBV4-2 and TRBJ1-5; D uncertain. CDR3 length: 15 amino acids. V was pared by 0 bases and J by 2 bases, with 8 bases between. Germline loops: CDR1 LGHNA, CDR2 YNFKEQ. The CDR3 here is CASSQDRTGNQPQHF. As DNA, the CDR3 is TGTGCCAGCAGCCAAGATCGGACGGGCAATCAGCCCCAGCATTTT.

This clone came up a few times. The CDR3 DNA follows: TGTGCCAGTACCTACGGGGGTTCTGGAAACACCATATATTTT. Encoded protein: CASTYGGSGNTIYF. This chain joins TRBV19 and TRBJ1-3, with D perhaps TRBD1 (5 bases). Germline V gene data show CDR1 as LNHDA and CDR2 as SQIVND (reference sequence). This CDR3 comprises 14 residues. The ends were cut back, 7 bases at V and 1 base at J, with 11 bases in the middle.

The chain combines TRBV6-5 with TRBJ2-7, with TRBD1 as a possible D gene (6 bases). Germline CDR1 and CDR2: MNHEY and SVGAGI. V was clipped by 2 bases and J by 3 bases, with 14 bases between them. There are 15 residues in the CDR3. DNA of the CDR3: TGTGCCAGCAGTTACGGGGGCAGGGCTCACTACGAGCAGTACGTC. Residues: CASSYGGRAHYEQYV.

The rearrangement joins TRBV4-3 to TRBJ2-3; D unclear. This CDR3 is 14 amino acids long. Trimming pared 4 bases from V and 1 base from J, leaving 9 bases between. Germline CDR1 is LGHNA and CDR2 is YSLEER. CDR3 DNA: TGCGCCAGCAGCCCCCAAATTGGCACAGATACGCAGTATTTT. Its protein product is CASSPQIGTDTQYF.

CDR3 sequence (DNA): TGTGCCAGCAGCCCAGGACAAGGCGAGCAGTACGTC. Amino acid sequence: CASSPGQGEQYV. The chain carries TRBV7-3 and TRBJ2-7, with D possibly TRBD1 on 5 matching bases. CDR1 and CDR2 (germline): SGHTA, FQGTGA. The CDR3 contains 12 residues. V was shortened by 5 bases and J by 6 bases, with 11 bases between the two germline ends.

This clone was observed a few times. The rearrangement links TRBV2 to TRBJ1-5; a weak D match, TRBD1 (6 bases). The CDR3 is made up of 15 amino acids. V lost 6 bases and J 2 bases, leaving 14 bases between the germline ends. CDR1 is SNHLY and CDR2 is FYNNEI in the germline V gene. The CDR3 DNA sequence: TGTGCCAGCAGGAAGGGGGGTCTAGGCAATCAGCCCCAGCATTTT. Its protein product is CASRKGGLGNQPQHF. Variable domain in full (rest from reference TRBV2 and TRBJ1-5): EPEVTQTPSHQVTQMGQEVILRCVPISNHLYFYWYRQILGQKVEFLVSFYNNEISEKSEIFDDQFSVERPDGSNFTLKIRSTKLEDSAMYFCASRKGGLGNQPQHFGDGTRLSIL.

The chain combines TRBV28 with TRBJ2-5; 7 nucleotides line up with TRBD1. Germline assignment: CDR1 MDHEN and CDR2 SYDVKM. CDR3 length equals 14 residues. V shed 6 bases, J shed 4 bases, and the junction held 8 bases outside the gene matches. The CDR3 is CASSPPTGSETQYF. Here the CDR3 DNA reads TGTGCCAGCAGCCCCCCGACAGGGTCAGAGACCCAGTACTTC.